A selection of T cell receptor beta chains follows, all from one sample in a study of breast tumors, draining lymph nodes, adjacent tissues. One entry per CDR3 protein, called by TCRdb with MiXCR from the multiplex PCR reads. The sample yields approximately 230,000 distinct CDR3 sequences, 34% seen once. Sequencing used axillary lymph node tissue. The origin of the receptors is a female donor with breast cancer. Some clones in this sample may be carry-over from other donors' samples. CDR3s include the opening cysteine and the closing phenylalanine or tryptophan. The D gene is left open where the match is weak. Size is stated for part of the rows, as once, few or many counts, or as a class when the clone is expanded.

CASSSGPATYSPLHF	TGTGCCAGCAGCTCCGGACCAGCAACCTATTCACCCCTCCACTTT	TRBJ1-6	many	-	15	TRBV7-3
CASSLGLAGGPFYEQYF	TGTGCCAGCAGCTTGGGACTAGCTGGAGGTCCGTTTTACGAGCAGTACTTC	TRBJ2-7	-	TRBD2	17	TRBV5-6
CASGWDRGYGYTF	TGTGCTAGTGGCTGGGACAGGGGCTATGGCTACACCTTC	TRBJ1-2	many	TRBD1	13	TRBV12-5
CASSEGGSNYEQYF	TGTGCCAGCAGTGAAGGGGGCAGCAACTACGAGCAGTACTTC	TRBJ2-7	many	-	14	TRBV6-1
CASSLEGQGLAKNIQYF	TGTGCCAGCAGCTTGGAAGGACAGGGCCTAGCCAAAAACATTCAGTACTTC	TRBJ2-4	-	TRBD1	17	TRBV5-8
CASSLGSWGYGYTF	TGTGCCAGCAGCCTTGGAAGTTGGGGCTATGGCTACACCTTC	TRBJ1-2	many	-	14	TRBV6-5
CSVTDRGLGYTF	TGCAGTGTCACGGACAGGGGACTTGGCTACACCTTC	TRBJ1-2	many	TRBD1	12	TRBV20-1
CASSSGQVGVGYTF	TGTGCCAGCAGCTCTGGACAGGTTGGGGTTGGCTACACCTTC	TRBJ1-2	-	TRBD1	14	TRBV7-2
CATQGGGSSYNEQFF	TGTGCCACCCAAGGAGGCGGGAGCTCCTACAATGAGCAGTTCTTC	TRBJ2-1	many	TRBD2	15	TRBV2
CSARVNVEQGEKLFF	TGCAGTGCTAGAGTTAACGTCGAGCAAGGTGAAAAACTGTTTTTT	TRBJ1-4	-	-	15	TRBV20-1
CSDGTSGSDPNTGELFF	TGCAGTGACGGGACTAGCGGGAGCGATCCGAACACCGGGGAGCTGTTTTTT	TRBJ2-2	many	TRBD2	17	TRBV20-1
CASSRTHAGKETQYF	TGTGCCAGCAGCCGCACCCATGCAGGGAAAGAGACCCAGTACTTC	TRBJ2-5	many	-	15	TRBV3-1
CASIHLGLAGAHEQYF	TGTGCCAGCATCCATTTAGGACTAGCGGGAGCCCACGAGCAGTACTTC	TRBJ2-7	-	TRBD2	16	TRBV28
CATSDRTTYNEQFF	TGTGCCACCAGTGATCGGACCACCTACAATGAGCAGTTCTTC	TRBJ2-1	many	-	14	TRBV24-1
CASSVWDRDQKFF	TGTGCCAGCAGTGTGTGGGATAGGGACCAGAAGTTCTTC	TRBJ2-1	many	-	13	TRBV2
CASSLERGAPPGEQYF	TGTGCCAGCAGCTTAGAAAGAGGAGCTCCCCCGGGGGAGCAGTACTTC	TRBJ2-7	-	-	16	TRBV11-2
CASSTTGGGNTF	TGTGCCAGTAGTACCACAGGGGGTGGAAACACCTTC	TRBJ1-2	-	TRBD1	12	TRBV19
CASSVEAGGAGTEAFF	TGTGCCAGCAGCGTAGAGGCAGGGGGCGCGGGCACTGAAGCTTTCTTT	TRBJ1-1	-	TRBD1	16	TRBV9
CASSNFRDRGMWHGYTF	TGTGCCAGTAGTAACTTCCGGGACAGGGGAATGTGGCATGGCTACACCTTC	TRBJ1-2	many	TRBD1	17	TRBV19
CASRPRQGGQPQHF	TGTGCCAGCAGACCTAGACAGGGAGGCCAGCCCCAGCATTTT	TRBJ1-5	-	TRBD1	14	TRBV12-3/TRBV12-4
CAISESRQSTDTQYF	TGTGCCATCAGTGAGTCGAGGCAGAGCACAGATACGCAGTATTTT	TRBJ2-3	many	-	15	TRBV10-3
CASSHSSGSYEQYF	TGTGCCAGCAGTCACTCTAGCGGGAGCTACGAGCAGTACTTC	TRBJ2-7	few	TRBD2	14	TRBV6-5
CASSFMVDQAAGYTF	TGTGCCAGCAGCTTTATGGTGGATCAGGCAGCTGGCTACACCTTC	TRBJ1-2	-	-	15	TRBV7-3
CSASTRGTYGYTF	TGCAGTGCTAGTACGAGGGGAACCTATGGCTACACCTTC	TRBJ1-2	-	-	13	TRBV20-1
CASSHSPWDEQFF	TGTGCCAGCAGTCACTCACCGTGGGATGAGCAGTTCTTC	TRBJ2-1	many	-	13	TRBV6-6
CASRGFGQVQSPLHF	TGTGCCAGCAGGGGGTTTGGACAGGTCCAGTCCCCCCTCCACTTT	TRBJ1-6	many	TRBD1	15	TRBV6-5
CASSQARTGRGMRNTIYF	TGTGCCAGCAGCCAAGCGAGGACGGGCCGGGGGATGAGAAACACCATATATTTT	TRBJ1-3	many	-	18	TRBV14
CASSMALDYLSSYNEQFF	TGTGCCAGTAGTATGGCCCTGGACTATCTTAGCTCCTACAATGAGCAGTTCTTC	TRBJ2-1	many	-	18	TRBV19
CASSVGGLSGNTIYF	TGTGCCAGCAGCGTAGGTGGCCTCTCTGGAAACACCATATATTTT	TRBJ1-3	many	-	15	TRBV9
CASSTRTSGFYNEQFF	TGTGCCAGCAGCACCCGGACTAGCGGATTCTACAATGAGCAGTTCTTC	TRBJ2-1	-	TRBD2	16	TRBV9
CASSLDPYTGELFF	TGTGCCAGCAGCTTGGATCCCTACACCGGGGAGCTGTTTTTT	TRBJ2-2	few	-	14	TRBV5-4
CASSSRLAAAGNEQFF	TGTGCCAGCAGCTCCAGACTAGCGGCCGCGGGGAATGAGCAGTTCTTC	TRBJ2-1	few	TRBD2	16	TRBV11-2
CSARDLRGGAGYTQYF	TGCAGTGCTAGAGATCTCCGCGGGGGGGCCGGTTATACGCAGTATTTT	TRBJ2-3	many	TRBD2	16	TRBV20-1
CAWSVGQGQETQYF	TGTGCCTGGAGTGTCGGACAGGGACAAGAGACCCAGTACTTC	TRBJ2-5	few	TRBD1	14	TRBV30
CASSLVTGYNQPQHF	TGTGCCAGCAGCTTAGTGACAGGTTACAATCAGCCCCAGCATTTT	TRBJ1-5	many	-	15	TRBV7-2
CSASGSSGGPLTDTQYF	TGCAGTGCCAGCGGGTCTAGCGGGGGGCCACTCACAGATACGCAGTATTTT	TRBJ2-3	-	TRBD2	17	TRBV20-1
CASSLASETQYF	TGTGCCAGCAGCTTAGCGTCGGAGACCCAGTACTTC	TRBJ2-5	many	-	12	TRBV7-9
CASSLGGQELNYGHTF	TGTGCCAGCAGCTTAGGGGGACAGGAACTAAACTATGGCCACACCTTC	TRBJ1-2	-	TRBD1	16	TRBV7-9
CSASPGTSSWEQYF	TGCAGTGCTAGCCCCGGGACTAGTTCGTGGGAGCAGTACTTC	TRBJ2-7	many	TRBD2	14	TRBV20-1
CASSLAGGSSYEQYF	TGTGCCAGCAGCCTAGCGGGAGGGTCCTCCTACGAGCAGTACTTC	TRBJ2-7	many	TRBD2	15	TRBV11-2
CASSTLGPGGETQYF	TGTGCCAGCAGTACCCTCGGACCGGGAGGGGAGACCCAGTACTTC	TRBJ2-5	-	TRBD2	15	TRBV5-5
CSARAPREGANEKLFF	TGCAGTGCTAGAGCCCCGAGGGAGGGGGCTAATGAAAAACTGTTTTTT	TRBJ1-4	many	-	16	TRBV20-1
CASSSLIGREQETQYF	TGTGCCAGCAGCTCCCTGATTGGACGGGAACAAGAGACCCAGTACTTC	TRBJ2-5	many	-	16	TRBV7-9
CASSFLSRAGYGYTF	TGTGCCAGCAGCTTTTTGTCGCGGGCTGGGTATGGCTACACCTTC	TRBJ1-2	many	-	15	TRBV7-2
CASSHLLGGGPYNEQFF	TGTGCCAGCAGCCACCTTTTGGGGGGGGGTCCCTACAATGAGCAGTTCTTC	TRBJ2-1	-	TRBD2	17	TRBV14
CASSVEEGPIYGYTF	TGTGCCAGCAGCGTAGAAGAGGGCCCGATCTATGGCTACACCTTC	TRBJ1-2	many	-	15	TRBV9
CAGRTGNTGELFF	TGTGCTGGAAGGACAGGGAACACCGGGGAGCTGTTTTTT	TRBJ2-2	many	TRBD1	13	TRBV12-5
CASSLKLDTYEQYF	TGTGCCAGCAGTTTAAAGTTAGATACCTACGAGCAGTACTTC	TRBJ2-7	many	-	14	TRBV12-3/TRBV12-4